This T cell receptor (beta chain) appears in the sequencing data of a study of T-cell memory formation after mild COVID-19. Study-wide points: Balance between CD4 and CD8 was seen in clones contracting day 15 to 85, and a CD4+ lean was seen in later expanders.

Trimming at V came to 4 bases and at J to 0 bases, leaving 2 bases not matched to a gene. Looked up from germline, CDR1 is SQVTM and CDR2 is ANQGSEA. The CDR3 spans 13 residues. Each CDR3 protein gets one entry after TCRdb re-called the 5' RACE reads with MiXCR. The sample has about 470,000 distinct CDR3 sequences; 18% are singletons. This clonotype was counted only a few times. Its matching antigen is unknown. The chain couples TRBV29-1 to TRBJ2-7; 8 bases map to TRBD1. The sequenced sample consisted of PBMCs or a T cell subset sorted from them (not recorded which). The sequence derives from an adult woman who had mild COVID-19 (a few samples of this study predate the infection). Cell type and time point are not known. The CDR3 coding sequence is TGCAGCGTTGGGGACAGGAACTCCTACGAGCAGTACTTC. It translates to CSVGDRNSYEQYF.